This T cell receptor beta chain was retrieved from a study of graft-versus-host responses after intestinal transplantation. Study-level points and caveats: An association linked early post-transplant HvG declines with peak circulating GvH clone levels. In recipient marrow, GvH clones were found, and some appeared first in ileum or blood.

With respect to this clone: Its target is unknown.

The repertoire was sequenced with immunoSEQ multiplex PCR; TCRdb's copy has only in-frame clones and lacks some. The sample lists over 55,000 clones, roughly 84% occurring once. This CDR3 is 16 amino acids long. V dropped 3 bases and J dropped 1; count of bases not matched to a gene: 5. The germline CDR1 and CDR2 sequences are SGDLS and YYNGEE. This specimen was unstimulated CD4+ T cells sorted from spleen or lymph node cells, taken before transplant. This chain links TRBV9 with TRBJ2-1; 9 bases line up with TRBD2. This sequence originates from a human donor who was the organ donor for an intestinal transplant. The CDR3 sequence is CASSARLAESYNEQFF. In DNA form, the CDR3 reads TGTGCCAGCAGCGCGAGACTAGCGGAGTCCTACAATGAGCAGTTCTTC.